This T cell receptor beta chain was profiled in a study of cytomegalovirus exposure and HLA in healthy donors. Use of 60 Vbeta and 13 Jbeta primers characterized the PCR. Sequenced by immunoSEQ multiplex PCR; TCRdb stores in-frame clones only, minus some. Found here are 150,000 or so clones; the top ten clones hold around 1.5%. Trimming at V came to 0 bases and at J to 4 bases, leaving 5 bases not matched to a gene. CDR1 LGHNA and CDR2 YNFKEQ come from the germline V gene. The CDR3 runs 16 residues. This TCR was recovered from a woman aged 50 to 60 in good health and CMV-seronegative. The genes are TRBV4-2 and TRBJ2-5; 10 nucleotides agree with TRBD2. The sequencing sample was made of PBMCs. The CDR3 DNA sequence: TGTGCCAGCAGCCAAGATCCTAGCGGGGGCGCAGAGACCCAGTACTTC. This sequence encodes CASSQDPSGGAETQYF.